Listed below are T cell receptor beta chains from one sample, sequenced in a study of CD8+ T cells in alopecia areata. Libraries were prepared by immunoSEQ multiplex PCR; TCRdb keeps only in-frame clonotypes and omits some of them. Here the sample spans over 200,000 clones, 64% being singletons. The sequencing here drew on CD4+ T cells sorted from blood, taken at week 4, from a patient treated with tofacitinib. The receptors here all came from a human donor with alopecia areata. The CDR3 runs from the conserved cysteine through the conserved F or W. The order of the fields is V gene, D gene, clone size, J gene, CDR3 protein, CDR3 DNA. The D gene is left open where the match is weak. Not all rows give a size; the values are once, few, many and, for expanded clones, a class.

>TRBV12-5|TRBD1|-|TRBJ2-3
CASGPGQGATDTQYF
TGTGCTAGTGGACCCGGACAGGGGGCCACAGATACGCAGTATTTT
>TRBV10-3|-|few|TRBJ1-5
CATGAGWDQPQHF
TGTGCAACCGGGGCAGGGTGGGACCAGCCCCAGCATTTT
>TRBV14|-|few|TRBJ2-1
CASSLRVGNEQFF
TGTGCCAGCAGCCTTCGGGTTGGAAATGAGCAGTTCTTC
>TRBV25-1|-|-|TRBJ2-2
CASSPQGGELFF
TGTGCCAGCAGTCCACAGGGCGGGGAGCTGTTTTTT
>TRBV7-2|-|-|TRBJ2-5
CASSLDGYQETQYF
TGTGCCAGCAGCTTGGACGGCTACCAAGAGACCCAGTACTTC
>TRBV15|TRBD1|-|TRBJ2-2
CATSADRVIGELFF
TGTGCCACCAGCGCAGACAGGGTAATCGGGGAGCTGTTTTTT
>TRBV15|-|-|TRBJ1-4
CATSRGRDEKLFF
TGTGCCACCAGCAGAGGGAGGGATGAAAAACTGTTTTTT
>TRBV11-1|-|-|TRBJ2-6
CASLSSGANVLTF
TGTGCCAGCCTATCCTCTGGGGCCAACGTCCTGACTTTC
>TRBV29-1|-|few|TRBJ1-2
CSGLTEYGYTF
TGCAGCGGCCTGACGGAATATGGCTACACCTTC
>TRBV7-6|TRBD1|-|TRBJ1-2
CASSPWTGVNYGYTF
TGTGCCAGCAGCCCCTGGACAGGGGTTAACTATGGCTACACCTTC
>TRBV18|-|few|TRBJ1-2
CASSPSAVDGYTF
TGTGCCAGCTCACCCAGCGCCGTTGATGGCTACACCTTC
>TRBV10-3|TRBD1|-|TRBJ1-2
CAISELDRVRLGYGYTF
TGTGCCATCAGTGAGTTGGACAGGGTCCGTCTGGGCTATGGCTACACCTTC
>TRBV7-9|-|-|TRBJ2-1
CASSLRGDNEQFF
TGTGCCAGCAGCTTACGGGGAGATAATGAGCAGTTCTTC
>TRBV7-2|-|-|TRBJ2-3
CASSPTGVSTDTQYF
TGTGCCAGCAGCCCAACCGGGGTCAGCACAGATACGCAGTATTTT
>TRBV29-1|-|-|TRBJ2-3
CSVGPALRTDTQYF
TGCAGCGTTGGTCCCGCACTCCGCACAGATACGCAGTATTTT
>TRBV7-2|TRBD1|few|TRBJ1-6
CASSLVQGIDSPLHF
TGTGCCAGCAGCTTAGTACAGGGGATAGATTCACCCCTCCACTTT
>TRBV11-2|TRBD1|-|TRBJ1-1
CASSLGTASEAFF
TGTGCCAGCAGCCTCGGGACAGCTTCTGAAGCTTTCTTT
>TRBV5-4|-|-|TRBJ2-1
CASSTQGNEQFF
TGTGCCAGCAGCACCCAGGGAAATGAGCAGTTCTTC
>TRBV7-2|-|once|TRBJ2-3
CASSPRHSDTQYF
TGTGCCAGCAGCCCCCGTCACTCAGATACGCAGTATTTT
>TRBV9|-|-|TRBJ1-6
CASSPTTGSPLHF
TGTGCCAGCAGCCCAACAACCGGGTCACCCCTCCACTTT
>TRBV4-1|-|-|TRBJ1-4
CASSQTVGEKLFF
TGCGCCAGCAGCCAAACCGTCGGCGAAAAACTGTTTTTT
>TRBV5-1|-|-|TRBJ2-7
CASSGTSYEQYF
TGCGCCAGCAGCGGGACTTCCTACGAGCAGTACTTC
>TRBV4-2|TRBD2|-|TRBJ2-3
CASSQEGLVDTQYF
TGTGCCAGCAGCCAGGAAGGACTAGTGGATACGCAGTATTTT
>TRBV27|-|-|TRBJ1-2
CASRGPNYGYTF
TGTGCCAGCAGGGGCCCTAACTATGGCTACACCTTC
>TRBV30|-|-|TRBJ1-4
CAWKVGDGPTKLFF
TGTGCCTGGAAGGTGGGGGACGGACCCACTAAACTGTTTTTT
>TRBV7-2|TRBD2|-|TRBJ2-3
CASSLAFSGYRTDTQYF
TGTGCCAGCAGCTTAGCCTTTAGCGGGTATCGCACAGATACGCAGTATTTT
>TRBV6-1|-|-|TRBJ2-5
CASALGETQYF
TGTGCCAGCGCCCTTGGAGAGACCCAGTACTTC
>TRBV30|TRBD1|once|TRBJ2-4
CATVDRGIQYF
TGTGCCACAGTGGACAGGGGGATTCAGTACTTC
>TRBV15|-|-|TRBJ1-2
CATSRVLDGYGYTF
TGTGCCACCAGCAGAGTCTTGGATGGTTATGGCTACACCTTC
>TRBV18|TRBD1|-|TRBJ2-5
CASSDQGAETQYF
TGTGCCAGCTCTGACCAGGGGGCAGAGACCCAGTACTTC
>TRBV9|-|-|TRBJ2-1
CASSVGTYGYEQFF
TGTGCCAGCAGCGTAGGGACATATGGCTATGAGCAGTTCTTC
>TRBV5-1|-|-|TRBJ2-1
CASSSLVSDEQFF
TGCGCCAGCAGCTCACTAGTTTCGGATGAGCAGTTCTTC
>TRBV5-1|TRBD1|-|TRBJ1-1
CASSPSGGSTEAFF
TGCGCCAGCAGCCCCTCAGGGGGAAGCACTGAAGCTTTCTTT
>TRBV2|-|few|TRBJ2-7
CASRSAGPEQYF
TGTGCCAGCAGATCGGCAGGCCCCGAGCAGTACTTC
>TRBV2|TRBD1|-|TRBJ1-6
CASSATGGADNSPLHF
TGTGCCAGCAGTGCCACAGGGGGCGCGGATAATTCACCCCTCCACTTT
>TRBV7-9|-|-|TRBJ1-2
CASSPPRAGYGYTF
TGTGCCAGCAGCCCCCCCCGGGCAGGGTATGGCTACACCTTC
>TRBV15|-|-|TRBJ1-3
CATSREYGPGNTIYF
TGTGCCACCAGCAGAGAGTACGGGCCCGGAAACACCATATATTTT
>TRBV25-1|-|-|TRBJ1-5
CASSDMDSNQPQHF
TGTGCCAGCAGTGACATGGATAGCAATCAGCCCCAGCATTTT
>TRBV5-6|-|-|TRBJ2-2
CASSFSGELFF
TGTGCCAGCAGCTTCTCCGGGGAGCTGTTTTTT
>TRBV5-1|TRBD2|-|TRBJ2-1
CASSSTPTSGGSDEQFF
TGCGCCAGCAGCTCCACACCGACTAGCGGGGGGTCCGATGAGCAGTTCTTC
>TRBV5-5|-|-|TRBJ2-3
CASSFGVTDTQYF
TGTGCCAGCAGCTTTGGGGTAACAGATACGCAGTATTTT
>TRBV7-9|-|few|TRBJ1-2
CASSLETGSNYGYTF
TGTGCCAGCAGCTTAGAGACGGGGTCTAACTATGGCTACACCTTC
>TRBV29-1|TRBD1|-|TRBJ2-4
CSARQGANIQYF
TGCAGCGCCAGACAGGGGGCGAACATTCAGTACTTC
>TRBV5-1|TRBD1|-|TRBJ2-1
CASSFGQGEYNEQFF
TGCGCCAGCAGCTTTGGACAGGGGGAGTACAATGAGCAGTTCTTC
>TRBV5-4|TRBD1|-|TRBJ1-2
CASRRTGANYGYTF
TGTGCCAGCAGGAGGACAGGGGCTAACTATGGCTACACCTTC
>TRBV2|-|-|TRBJ1-1
CASSDLGAMNTEAFF
TGTGCCAGCAGTGATTTGGGGGCGATGAACACTGAAGCTTTCTTT
>TRBV9|-|-|TRBJ1-4
CASSGPGEKLFF
TGTGCCAGCAGCGGACCCGGGGAAAAACTGTTTTTT